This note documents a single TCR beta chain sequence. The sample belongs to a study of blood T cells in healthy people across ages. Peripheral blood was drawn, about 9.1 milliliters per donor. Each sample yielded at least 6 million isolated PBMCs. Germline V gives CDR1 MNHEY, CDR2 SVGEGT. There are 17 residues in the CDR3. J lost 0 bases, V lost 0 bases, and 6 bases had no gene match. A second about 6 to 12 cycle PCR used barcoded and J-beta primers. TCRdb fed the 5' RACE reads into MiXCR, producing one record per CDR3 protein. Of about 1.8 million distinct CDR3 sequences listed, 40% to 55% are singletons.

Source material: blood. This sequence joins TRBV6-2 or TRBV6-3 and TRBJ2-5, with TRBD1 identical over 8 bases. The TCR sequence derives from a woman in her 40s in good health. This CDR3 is CASSYSYRGKYQETQYF. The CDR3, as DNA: TGTGCCAGCAGTTACTCTTACAGGGGGAAGTACCAAGAGACCCAGTACTTC.